The clone carrying this T cell receptor beta chain appeared a single time. The sample originates from a study of OX40 agonist ivuxolimab in advanced cancers. Study as a whole: A history of anti-PD-1, anti-PD-L1 or anti-CTLA-4 therapy was acceptable, and approximately 39% had some.

Clones were sequenced by immunoSEQ multiplex PCR, and TCRdb holds only the in-frame ones, with some missing. The sample yields tens of thousands of clones, 75% to 90% seen once. This clonotype was sampled from an adult with an advanced solid tumor such as melanoma, head and neck, liver or kidney cancer. Sequencing used CD4+ or CD8+ T cells sorted from blood, obtained in a trial of the OX40 agonist ivuxolimab.

In DNA, the CDR3 is TGCGCCAGCAGCCAATTCGGACAGGGGGTCACAGATACGCAGTATTTT. Translating gives CASSQFGQGVTDTQYF. The V gene is TRBV4-3, the J gene TRBJ2-3; 10 nucleotides align to TRBD1. V was pared by 2 bases and J by 2 bases, with 4 bases of the junction left unmatched. Germline V gene sequence: CDR1 LGHNA, CDR2 YSLEER. The CDR3 totals 16 residues.